This passage covers 30 T cell receptor beta chains from one sample sequenced in a study of patients and donors after allogeneic stem cell transplantation. Each CDR3 protein gets one entry after TCRdb re-called the RT-PCR reads with MiXCR. The data hold approximately 200,000 distinct CDR3 sequences, with over 30% observed a single time. The sequenced sample consisted of blood, either unsorted or a sorted T cell fraction (not recorded which). These receptors all come from a human donor who was either an allogeneic HSCT recipient or a stem cell or donor lymphocyte infusion donor (not recorded which). It is not recorded whose cells these are; they may come from a transplant donor.

V and J are TRBV5-1 and TRBJ2-1, with TRBD2 matching over 7 bases. The V gene's germline CDR1 is SGHRS and CDR2 YFSETQ. The CDR3 runs 15 residues. Trimming removed 0 bases from V and 7 bases from J; junction bases left unmatched: 7. CDR3 region: CASSLGLAEGNEQFF. CDR3 DNA: TGCGCCAGCAGCTTGGGTCTAGCGGAAGGGAATGAGCAGTTCTTC.

The rearrangement joins TRBV10-3 to TRBJ2-1; 13 bases are a match to TRBD2. This CDR3 comprises 17 residues. Germline CDR1 reads ENHRY; CDR2 reads SYGVKD. Unmatched junction bases numbered 6, after V lost 6 bases and J lost 1 base. CDR3 nucleotides: TGTGCCATCAGCCCCGGGACTAGCGGGGTTTCCTACAATGAGCAGTTCTTC. This sequence encodes CAISPGTSGVSYNEQFF.

V is TRBV12-1 and J is TRBJ2-1; whether TRBD2, the table's D call, matches the DNA was not checked. TRBV12-1 is a pseudogene locus. The CDR3 runs to 14 residues. The CDR3 loop reads CASSFLGLLAEQFF. The CDR3 nucleotides are TGTGCCAGCAGCTTTCTGGGACTACTAGCTGAGCAGTTCTTC.

This clonotype occurred a few times. The chain links TRBV5-5 to TRBJ1-5, with TRBD1 matching 7 bases. V shed 3 bases and J 3 bases; nucleotides not matched to a gene: 9. The CDR3 extends over 16 amino acids. Germline CDR1 and CDR2: SGHKS and YYEKEE (reference sequence). The CDR3 nucleotides read TGTGCCAGCAGCTCTTTTCCGGGACAGAACAATCAGCCCCAGCATTTT. It is translated as CASSSFPGQNNQPQHF. Looking up the rest from reference TRBV5-5 and TRBJ1-5 gives the full variable domain: DAGVTQSPTHLIKTRGQQVTLRCSPISGHKSVSWYQQVLGQGPQFIFQYYEKEERGRGNFPDRFSARQFPNYSSELNVNALLLGDSALYLCASSSFPGQNNQPQHFGDGTRLSIL.

This clonotype turned up a few times. The V and J genes are TRBV7-8 and TRBJ1-2; TRBD1 is a possible D gene (5 bases). The CDR3 has 14 residues. CDR1 and CDR2 from the germline V gene are SGHVS and FQNEAQ. V shed 8 bases and J shed 6 bases, with 19 bases lying between them. The CDR3 sequence: CASYRIDSVDGYTF. The CDR3 DNA sequence: TGTGCCAGCTACCGTATAGACAGCGTAGATGGCTACACCTTC.

The table lists this clonotype with a few counts. The rearrangement joins TRBV24-1 to TRBJ2-5; weak D call: TRBD2 (5 bases). Germline assignment: CDR1 KGHDR and CDR2 SFDVKD. The CDR3 consists of 12 residues. V lost 9 bases to trimming and J lost 0 bases, with 7 bases between them. The CDR3 reads CATARDQETQYF. CDR3 sequence (DNA): TGTGCCACCGCGAGGGACCAAGAGACCCAGTACTTC.

The rearrangement links TRBV5-1 to TRBJ2-2; TRBD2 matches at 7 bases. Germline V gene data show CDR1 as SGHRS and CDR2 as YFSETQ. This CDR3 has 15 amino acids. V dropped 5 bases and J dropped 5; count of bases not matched to a gene: 9. The CDR3 DNA sequence: TGCGCCAGCAGGGCCCAGCGGGGAGGAACCGGGGAGCTGTTTTTT. It specifies CASRAQRGGTGELFF.

The chain combines TRBV10-3 with TRBJ1-1; no firm D call. The CDR3 length is 12 residues. V lost 0 bases and J lost 7, with 6 bases in between. Per the germline V gene, CDR1 is ENHRY and CDR2 is SYGVKD. This CDR3 reads CAISESRDEAFF. For the CDR3, the DNA is TGTGCCATCAGTGAGTCGCGGGATGAAGCTTTCTTT.

The V gene is TRBV5-1, the J gene TRBJ1-3; D is unclear. The CDR3 extends over 14 amino acids. Germline V gene sequence: CDR1 SGHRS, CDR2 YFSETQ. V was clipped by 4 bases and J by 0 bases, with 8 bases between them. CDR3 nucleotides: TGCGCCAGCAGCGGAGGATACTCTGGAAACACCATATATTTT. It encodes CASSGGYSGNTIYF.

The chain has TRBV20-1 and TRBJ2-1; 14 bases fit TRBD2. The germline V gene encodes CDR1 DFQATT and CDR2 SNEGSKA (reference sequence). After removal of 1 base from V and 0 bases from J, the junction contained 5 bases not matched to a gene. The CDR3 covers 18 residues. The CDR3 loop reads CSARGTSGGPSSYNEQFF. DNA of the CDR3: TGCAGTGCTAGAGGGACTAGCGGGGGGCCAAGCTCCTACAATGAGCAGTTCTTC.

This chain joins TRBV18 and TRBJ1-1, with unresolved D. Germline V gives CDR1 KGHSH, CDR2 LQKENI. V lost 2 bases and J lost 4, with 20 bases in between. This CDR3 is built from 17 residues. CDR3 sequence reads: CASSPGGLQPGSTEAFF. CDR3 in DNA: TGTGCCAGCTCACCAGGAGGGCTACAACCTGGAAGCACTGAAGCTTTCTTT.

The chain is built from TRBV9 and TRBJ2-3; D is ambiguous. Per the germline V gene, CDR1 is SGDLS and CDR2 is YYNGEE. The CDR3 loop spans 13 amino acids. V dropped 0 bases and J dropped 0 bases, with 2 bases sitting between them. CDR3 in amino acids: CASSVVSTDTQYF. The CDR3 nucleotides read TGTGCCAGCAGCGTAGTAAGCACAGATACGCAGTATTTT.

The genes are TRBV4-3 and TRBJ2-7; 9 nucleotides agree with TRBD1. Trimming removed 0 bases from V and 0 bases from J; junction bases left unmatched: 3. The CDR3 runs to 16 residues. The germline V gene has CDR1 LGHNA and CDR2 YSLEER. The CDR3 protein is CASSQEQGQGSYEQYF. The CDR3 DNA reads TGCGCCAGCAGCCAAGAACAGGGACAGGGCTCCTACGAGCAGTACTTC.

The genes are TRBV5-1 and TRBJ1-5; D gene ambiguous. V lost 0 bases, J lost 4 bases, and 17 bases lay in between. The CDR3 sequence is 17 residues long. Germline-derived CDR1 and CDR2 are SGHRS and YFSETQ. Here the CDR3 reads CASSLAERGVTNQPQHF. The DNA for the CDR3 is TGCGCCAGCAGCTTGGCCGAGCGGGGTGTAACAAATCAGCCCCAGCATTTT.

The rearrangement links TRBV29-1 to TRBJ2-5; D is perhaps TRBD1 (5 bases). The CDR3 loop spans 12 amino acids. Germline loops: CDR1 SQVTM, CDR2 ANQGSEA. V was shortened by 7 bases and J by 3 bases, with 12 bases between the two germline ends. CDR3 sequence: CSGGAAKETQYF. The CDR3 DNA is TGCAGCGGTGGGGCGGCTAAAGAGACCCAGTACTTC.

This clonotype was picked up a small number of times. The chain uses TRBV12-3 or TRBV12-4 and TRBJ1-6; D is possibly TRBD1 (6 bases). V lost 3 bases, J lost 7 bases, and 13 bases lay in between. The CDR3 sequence is 15 residues long. For the CDR3, the DNA is TGTGCCAGCAGTTTCGGAGACAGGACCAATTCACCCCTCCACTTT. Translation gives CASSFGDRTNSPLHF.

V gene TRBV6-6 combines with J gene TRBJ2-7; possible D gene TRBD2, 6 bases. The CDR3 length is 15 residues. Trimming shortened V by 0 bases and J by 9 bases, and 18 bases separated the two germline ends. Germline V lookup: CDR1 MNHNY, CDR2 SVGAGI (reference sequence). The chain's CDR3 is CASSYSYSGGAGQYF. The CDR3 coding sequence is TGTGCCAGCAGTTACTCGTACAGCGGAGGGGCCGGGCAGTACTTC.

This clonotype was observed a handful of times. The chain carries TRBV12-3 or TRBV12-4 and TRBJ2-1; TRBD2 aligns across 7 bases. Trimming at V came to 3 bases and at J to 7 bases, leaving 6 bases not matched to a gene. The CDR3 has 14 residues. The CDR3 loop reads CASSFSPGGNEQFF. In DNA, the CDR3 is TGTGCCAGCAGTTTTTCCCCGGGAGGAAATGAGCAGTTCTTC.

The chain joins TRBV10-3 to TRBJ1-2, with 10 bases identical to TRBD1. This CDR3 is built from 14 residues. Germline CDR1 reads ENHRY; CDR2 reads SYGVKD. J gave up 8 bases and V 7 bases, and 10 bases lay outside the gene matches. CDR3 bases: TGTGCCATCACCGCCGGACAGGGGGGAGGAGGCTACACCTTC. Protein sequence: CAITAGQGGGGYTF.

This clonotype has a handful of counts. The CDR3 DNA follows: TGTGCCAGCAGCCAAGACCTCACAGGGGGCGGAGGCTACACCTTC. The encoded protein is CASSQDLTGGGGYTF. This chain links TRBV3-1 with TRBJ1-2; TRBD1 aligns across 9 bases. Germline V gives CDR1 LGHDT, CDR2 YNNKEL (reference sequence). CDR3 length: 15 residues. V was pared by 0 bases and J by 8 bases, with 7 bases of the junction left unmatched.

The genes are TRBV5-1 and TRBJ2-1; D tentatively reads TRBD1 or TRBD2 (5 bases each). CDR3 length: 15 amino acids. V was clipped by 4 bases and J by 0 bases, with 11 bases between them. The V gene's germline CDR1 is SGHRS and CDR2 YFSETQ. The CDR3 loop reads CASSGAGSSYNEQFF. The CDR3, as DNA: TGCGCCAGCAGCGGCGCAGGGAGCTCCTACAATGAGCAGTTCTTC.

CDR3 coding DNA: TGTGCCAGCAGCCAAGGGTTCGCGGGCCAAGAGACCCAGTACTTC. Translation: CASSQGFAGQETQYF. V and J are TRBV3-1 and TRBJ2-5; maybe TRBD2 (5 bases). V lost 1 base and J lost 1, with 10 bases in between. Germline-derived CDR1 and CDR2 are LGHDT and YNNKEL (reference sequence). The CDR3 covers 15 residues.

The genes are TRBV6-5 and TRBJ2-5; possibly TRBD1 for D (6 bases). This CDR3 is built from 16 residues. Trimming pared 5 bases from V and 5 bases from J, leaving 21 bases between. The germline V gene has CDR1 MNHEY and CDR2 SVGAGI. Written as DNA, the CDR3 is TGTGCCAGCAGTCCAACAGCCGCGACAGGTGACGAGACCCAGTACTTC. It codes for CASSPTAATGDETQYF.

This clonotype occurred a few times. The rearrangement uses TRBV18 and TRBJ2-3, with TRBD1 identical over 7 bases. There are 17 residues in the CDR3. The J segment lost 1 base and the V segment lost 3 bases, leaving 10 bases of the junction unmatched. Germline V gene lookup returns CDR1 KGHSH and CDR2 LQKENI. The CDR3 reads CASSPQTGRGGTDTQYF. The DNA for the CDR3 is TGTGCCAGCTCACCTCAGACAGGGCGAGGGGGCACAGATACGCAGTATTTT.

The V call is TRBV28, the J call TRBJ2-7; tentative D call: TRBD2 (5 bases). This CDR3 comprises 15 residues. Germline CDR1 MDHEN, CDR2 SYDVKM. The V and J ends lost 3 bases and 3 bases respectively, with 15 bases between them. CDR3 nucleotides: TGTGCCAGCAGTTTCCCCCCCCGGGGAATCTACGAGCAGTACTTC. Translating gives CASSFPPRGIYEQYF. Using reference TRBV28 and TRBJ2-7 for the parts outside the CDR3, the full variable domain is DVKVTQSSRYLVKRTGEKVFLECVQDMDHENMFWYRQDPGLGLRLIYFSYDVKMKEKGDIPEGYSVSREKKERFSLILESASTNQTSMYLCASSFPPRGIYEQYFGPGTRLTVT.

The rearrangement links TRBV12-3 or TRBV12-4 to TRBJ1-2; TRBD1 agrees at 8 bases. Germline trimming cut 6 bases from V and 0 bases from J; bases unmatched to any gene: 6. The length of the CDR3 is 15 residues. For the CDR3, the DNA is TGTGCCAGCAGCGAGACAGGGGTTTCTAACTATGGCTACACCTTC. It codes for CASSETGVSNYGYTF.

The chain is built from TRBV7-3 and TRBJ1-1, with 8 nucleotides matching TRBD1. J gave up 6 bases and V 5 bases, and 5 bases lay outside the gene matches. The CDR3 has 13 amino acids. The V gene's germline CDR1 is SGHTA and CDR2 FQGTGA. The CDR3 DNA reads as TGTGCCAGCAGCCTATACAGGGGGGCTGAAGCTTTCTTT. Protein: CASSLYRGAEAFF.

V usage is TRBV5-1 and J usage is TRBJ2-3, with D maybe TRBD2 (6 bases). Germline values: CDR1 SGHRS, CDR2 YFSETQ. V was cut by 2 bases and J by 2 bases, with 9 bases left in between. This CDR3 spans 14 amino acids. The DNA for the CDR3 is TGCGCCAGCAGCTTCGGGGAGGCCACAGATACGCAGTATTTT. Protein product: CASSFGEATDTQYF.

The chain links TRBV4-3 to TRBJ2-3, with D possibly matching TRBD1 (6 bases). Trimming shortened V by 2 bases and J by 7 bases, and 13 bases separated the two germline ends. This CDR3 is 14 amino acids long. Per germline, CDR1 LGHNA and CDR2 YSLEER. The CDR3 sequence: CASSQSLDSYTQYF. In DNA, the CDR3 is TGCGCCAGCAGCCAATCCTTGGACAGCTATACGCAGTATTTT.

This clonotype was picked up a small number of times. The chain carries TRBV30 and TRBJ1-2; D ambiguous. The germline gives CDR1 GTSNPN, CDR2 SVGIG (reference sequence). Trimming took 7 bases from V and 8 from J, leaving 23 bases between them. The CDR3 has 14 residues. The CDR3 sequence: CAFWEETGWRGYTF. The CDR3 nucleotides are TGTGCCTTTTGGGAAGAGACGGGTTGGAGAGGCTACACCTTC.